Below are 25 T cell receptor beta chains sequenced from a single sample in a study of blood T cell repertoires in COVID-19 (dated by TCRdb to the early 2020s). The library was obtained by the immunoSEQ multiplex PCR assay. TCRdb mirrors the immuneACCESS table, restricted to in-frame sequences. Some clones are absent from its copies; in checked studies, under half trace to an unresolved V gene, and the reason for the others is unknown. This sample lists about 210,000 clones; 70% to 90% were detected once. The ten largest make up around 4.8% of the sample. Specimen: peripheral blood. These TCRs come from a woman aged 40 to 55 with acute or convalescent COVID-19.

V usage is TRBV7-9 and J usage is TRBJ1-1; a weak D match, TRBD1 (6 bases). Germline-derived CDR1 and CDR2 are SEHNR and FQNEAQ (reference sequence). The V end lost 7 bases, the J end lost 5 bases, and 23 bases lay between the germline ends. The CDR3 contains 16 residues. This chain's CDR3 is CASTPGDQAGRTEAFF. Written as DNA, the CDR3 is TGTGCCAGCACACCAGGGGACCAGGCGGGTAGGACTGAAGCTTTCTTT. The full variable domain, with the rest looked up from reference TRBV7-9 and TRBJ1-1, is DTGVSQNPRHKITKRGQNVTFRCDPISEHNRLYWYRQTLGQGPEFLTYFQNEAQLEKSRLLSDRFSAERPKGSFSTLEIQRTEQGDSAMYLCASTPGDQAGRTEAFFGQGTRLTVV.

The sample holds a few counts of this clone. V gene TRBV7-8 combines with J gene TRBJ1-1, with 8 positions matching TRBD1. The CDR3 runs 16 residues. Looked up from germline, CDR1 is SGHVS and CDR2 is FQNEAQ. V shed 6 bases, J shed 0 bases, and the junction held 9 bases outside the gene matches. The CDR3 sequence is CASRPGQGSLNTEAFF. CDR3 nucleotides: TGTGCCAGCAGGCCTGGACAGGGAAGCCTGAACACTGAAGCTTTCTTT.

This clone appeared a few times. The CDR3 coding sequence is TGTGCCAGCAGTGAGGACAGCTCCTACAATGAGCAGTTCTTC. As protein: CASSEDSSYNEQFF. The gene calls are TRBV6-4 and TRBJ2-1; TRBD1 might be the D (6 bases). Trimming cost V 3 bases and J 0 bases, with 6 bases left between them. Germline V gives CDR1 MRHNA, CDR2 SNTAGT. This CDR3 contains 14 residues.

The chain carries TRBV3-1 (or the pseudogene TRBV3-2) and TRBJ1-1; 7 nucleotides agree with TRBD1. CDR3 size: 13 residues. Germline lookup yields CDR1 LGHDT and CDR2 YNNKEL (reference sequence). V was pared by 5 bases and J by 0 bases, with 0 bases of the junction left unmatched. The CDR3 coding sequence is TGTGCCAGCAGCGACAGGGTGAACACTGAAGCTTTCTTT. It encodes CASSDRVNTEAFF.

The chain uses TRBV2 and TRBJ2-1; D perhaps matches TRBD2 (6 bases). The CDR3 is 12 residues long. CDR1 is SNHLY and CDR2 is FYNNEI in the germline V gene. Trimming cost V 11 bases and J 9 bases, with 17 bases left between them. In DNA, the CDR3 is TGTGCCCGAACAAGGCTCGGGGGTGAGCAGTTCTTC. Translation gives CARTRLGGEQFF. The entire variable domain, with the rest obtained from reference TRBV2 and TRBJ2-1, is as follows: EPEVTQTPSHQVTQMGQEVILRCVPISNHLYFYWYRQILGQKVEFLVSFYNNEISEKSEIFDDQFSVERPDGSNFTLKIRSTKLEDSAMYFCARTRLGGEQFFGPGTRLTVL.

This sequence joins TRBV19 and TRBJ2-1; 11 bases are shared with TRBD1. Unmatched junction bases numbered 17, after V lost 6 bases and J lost 13 bases. The CDR3 spans 16 residues. The germline gives CDR1 LNHDA, CDR2 SQIVND (reference sequence). The CDR3 loop reads CASSTTQDRGHLAQFF. The CDR3 coding sequence is TGTGCCAGTAGCACAACCCAGGACAGGGGGCACTTGGCCCAGTTCTTC.

The chain employs TRBV5-1 and TRBJ2-3; a weak D match, TRBD1 (5 bases). This CDR3 spans 15 amino acids. The germline V and J ends were trimmed by 0 bases and 2 bases, with 10 bases remaining between them. Germline V lookup: CDR1 SGHRS, CDR2 YFSETQ. The CDR3, as DNA: TGCGCCAGCAGCTTGGAGACAGTACTCACAGATACGCAGTATTTT. Its translation is CASSLETVLTDTQYF.

The chain is built from TRBV7-3 and TRBJ1-1; D is unclear. CDR1 and CDR2 from the germline V gene are SGHTA and FQGTGA. The CDR3 totals 14 residues. V shed 1 base and J shed 5 bases, with 11 bases lying between them. In DNA, the CDR3 is TGTGCCAGCAGCTTAAATAGCCATCGGACTGAAGCTTTCTTT. It translates to CASSLNSHRTEAFF.

This chain connects TRBV27 to TRBJ1-2; no clear D gene. The CDR3 consists of 14 residues. Trimming shortened V by 5 bases and J by 5 bases, and 15 bases separated the two germline ends. Looked up from germline, CDR1 is MNHEY and CDR2 is SMNVEV (reference sequence). The CDR3 region is CASSGVNGKYGYTF. The CDR3 DNA reads as TGTGCCAGCAGTGGGGTGAACGGGAAGTATGGCTACACCTTC.

The chain carries TRBV5-1 and TRBJ2-5; 11 bases agree with TRBD1. The germline V gene has CDR1 SGHRS and CDR2 YFSETQ. V shed 4 bases, J shed 3 bases, and the junction held 14 bases outside the gene matches. The CDR3 has 18 amino acids. CDR3 sequence: CASSAGQGVGGSEETQYF. CDR3 nucleotides: TGCGCCAGCAGCGCGGGACAGGGGGTCGGTGGGAGTGAAGAGACCCAGTACTTC.

The chain has TRBV4-1 and TRBJ1-2, with D possibly being TRBD1 (5 bases). The germline CDR1 and CDR2 sequences are MGHRA and YSYEKL. CDR3 length equals 15 residues. Trimming left V 1 base short and J 3 bases short, with 12 bases between. The CDR3 sequence: CASSQAFGGYYGYTF. As DNA, the CDR3 is TGCGCCAGCAGCCAAGCGTTCGGGGGGTACTATGGCTACACCTTC.

V is TRBV4-1 and J is TRBJ2-2; 9 bases line up with TRBD1. The junction had 7 bases not matched to a gene; V was cut back by 4 bases and J by 7 bases. The CDR3 extends over 15 amino acids. Germline V CDR1 and CDR2: MGHRA, YSYEKL. This chain's CDR3 is CASSPGQGMVGELFF. The CDR3 DNA is TGCGCCAGCAGCCCGGGACAGGGAATGGTCGGGGAGCTGTTTTTT.

The chain carries TRBV30 and TRBJ2-3, with D perhaps matching TRBD2 (7 bases). V was pared by 0 bases and J by 6 bases, with 16 bases between. This CDR3 has 15 amino acids. Germline V gives CDR1 GTSNPN, CDR2 SVGIG (reference sequence). CDR3 coding DNA: TGTGCCTGGAGTGTACTTCGCGGGGGCCCGGATACGCAGTATTTT. Its protein is CAWSVLRGGPDTQYF.

The chain links TRBV6-5 to TRBJ1-2; TRBD1 aligns across 9 bases. This CDR3 is built from 14 residues. Germline trimming cut 8 bases from V and 7 bases from J; bases unmatched to any gene: 11. CDR1 is MNHEY and CDR2 is SVGAGI in the germline V gene. CDR3 in DNA: TGTGCCAGCGGGACAGGGCCCTTGAAGAGTGGCTACACCTTC. This codes for CASGTGPLKSGYTF.

The rearrangement uses TRBV6-5 and TRBJ2-5; 8 nucleotides match TRBD2. The germline V gene encodes CDR1 MNHEY and CDR2 SVGAGI. The CDR3 is 15 residues long. The V gene end was trimmed by 4 bases and the J gene end by 5 bases; junction bases not matched to a gene: 9. This chain's CDR3 is CASSWVAGGRETQYF. The CDR3 coding sequence is TGTGCCAGCAGTTGGGTGGCGGGGGGCCGGGAGACCCAGTACTTC.

The chain joins TRBV10-2 to TRBJ1-2, with TRBD1 matching over 9 bases. Looked up from germline, CDR1 is WSHSY and CDR2 is SAAADI. After removal of 6 bases from V and 4 bases from J, the junction contained 9 bases not matched to a gene. There are 15 residues in the CDR3. CDR3 bases: TGCGCCAGCAGCCCTGGACAGGGGAACCCCTATGGCTACACCTTC. Its protein is CASSPGQGNPYGYTF.

The chain uses TRBV7-3 and TRBJ2-1, with 9 bases fitting TRBD1. Looked up from germline, CDR1 is SGHTA and CDR2 is FQGTGA. The V and J ends lost 5 bases and 9 bases, in that order; junction bases with no gene match: 8. The CDR3 spans 14 residues. CDR3 coding DNA: TGTGCCAGCAGCCCAACCACAGGGGGCGGTGAGCAGTTCTTC. Amino acids: CASSPTTGGGEQFF. The complete variable domain, with remaining parts taken from reference TRBV7-3 and TRBJ2-1, reads GAGVSQTPSNKVTEKGKYVELRCDPISGHTALYWYRQSLGQGPEFLIYFQGTGAADDSGLPNDRFFAVRPEGSVSTLKIQRTERGDSAVYLCASSPTTGGGEQFFGPGTRLTVL.

The CDR3 reads CASSVDGTGVGYTF. In nucleotides, the CDR3 is TGTGCCAGCAGCGTAGATGGGACAGGGGTTGGCTACACCTTC. The chain links TRBV9 to TRBJ1-2; 10 bases are a match to TRBD1. Germline loops: CDR1 SGDLS, CDR2 YYNGEE. This CDR3 comprises 14 residues. Unmatched junction bases numbered 3, after V lost 0 bases and J lost 7 bases.

This chain links TRBV3-1 (or the pseudogene TRBV3-2) with TRBJ2-7; 11 positions match TRBD2. After removal of 3 bases from V and 1 base from J, the junction contained 2 bases not matched to a gene. The CDR3 spans 15 residues. Germline V gene sequence: CDR1 LGHDT, CDR2 YNNKEL (reference sequence). CDR3 sequence: CASSQGLAESYEQYV. The CDR3 DNA reads TGTGCCAGCAGCCAGGGACTAGCGGAATCCTACGAGCAGTACGTC.

The chain links TRBV5-1 to TRBJ2-5; 10 bases map to TRBD1. V shed 0 bases, J shed 0 bases, and the junction held 5 bases outside the gene matches. The length of the CDR3 is 17 residues. The germline CDR1 and CDR2 sequences are SGHRS and YFSETQ. The CDR3 sequence is CASSLGPGQGYQETQYF. In DNA, the CDR3 is TGCGCCAGCAGCTTGGGACCGGGACAGGGGTACCAAGAGACCCAGTACTTC. The whole variable domain, filled in from reference TRBV5-1 and TRBJ2-5, reads KAGVTQTPRYLIKTRGQQVTLSCSPISGHRSVSWYQQTPGQGLQFLFEYFSETQRNKGNFPGRFSGRQFSNSRSEMNVSTLELGDSALYLCASSLGPGQGYQETQYFGPGTRLLVL.

This chain connects TRBV5-1 to TRBJ2-7; D is ambiguous. Germline V gene data show CDR1 as SGHRS and CDR2 as YFSETQ. The germline V and J ends were trimmed by 4 bases and 7 bases, with 30 bases remaining between them. This CDR3 has 18 amino acids. DNA of the CDR3: TGCGCCAGCAGCCCCCTCAGTGGAGCTACGTTGGATCTAAGGGAGCAGTACGTC. As protein: CASSPLSGATLDLREQYV.

This clone was observed once. V usage is TRBV20-1 and J usage is TRBJ2-3, with 11 bases that match TRBD2. Germline loops: CDR1 DFQATT, CDR2 SNEGSKA (reference sequence). V lost 3 bases to trimming and J lost 4 bases; unmatched junction nucleotides: 6. The CDR3 length is 15 residues. In nucleotides, the CDR3 is TGCAGTGCTAGTATAGCGGGGGGGCCGGCAGATACGCAGTATTTT. Protein sequence: CSASIAGGPADTQYF.

The rearrangement links TRBV4-1 to TRBJ1-2, with 9 bases identical to TRBD1. The CDR3 loop spans 16 amino acids. The germline gives CDR1 MGHRA, CDR2 YSYEKL. V lost 1 base and J lost 1; bases outside the gene matches: 4. As DNA, the CDR3 is TGCGCCAGCAGCCAAGGGACAGGGGACATTAACTATGGCTACACCTTC. Its translation: CASSQGTGDINYGYTF.

This clone was counted between two and nine times. The chain uses TRBV6-5 and TRBJ1-2, with TRBD1 identical over 7 bases. Germline lookup yields CDR1 MNHEY and CDR2 SVGAGI. J was trimmed by 4 bases and V by 6 bases; bases with no gene match: 5. This CDR3 region has 13 residues. The chain's CDR3 is CASRGTEIYGYTF. DNA for the CDR3: TGTGCCAGCAGAGGGACAGAGATCTATGGCTACACCTTC.

The CDR3 region is CASSVGGTSGGATYNEQFF. The CDR3 DNA reads as TGTGCCAGCAGCGTAGGAGGGACTAGCGGGGGGGCCACTTACAATGAGCAGTTCTTC. The chain has TRBV9 and TRBJ2-1; TRBD2 matches at 16 bases. The CDR3 covers 19 residues. With V trimmed by 0 bases and J by 4 bases, 7 bases remained unmatched. Germline loops: CDR1 SGDLS, CDR2 YYNGEE. Full variable domain (remainder filled in from reference TRBV9 and TRBJ2-1): DSGVTQTPKHLITATGQRVTLRCSPRSGDLSVYWYQQSLDQGLQFLIQYYNGEERAKGNILERFSAQQFPDLHSELNLSSLELGDSALYFCASSVGGTSGGATYNEQFFGPGTRLTVL.